These 2 T cell receptor beta chains came from one sample sequenced in a study of blood T cell repertoires in COVID-19. Method: immunoSEQ multiplex PCR; TCRdb's copy keeps in-frame clones and lacks some. Of 250,000 to 400,000 clones listed, roughly 88% are singletons. Sequenced input: peripheral blood. Receptors originate from a woman between 25 and 40 years old with COVID-19, enrolled during active disease.

V is TRBV20-1 and J is TRBJ1-2; no clear D gene. Germline CDR1 and CDR2: DFQATT and SNEGSKA (reference sequence). The CDR3 runs to 11 residues. V was trimmed by 5 bases and J by 6 bases, leaving 10 bases between them. CDR3 nucleotide sequence: TGCAGTGCTCCCGGTCTCGATGGCTACACCTTC. This translates into CSAPGLDGYTF.

This chain connects TRBV29-1 to TRBJ2-7; TRBD1 aligns across 7 bases. This CDR3 region has 14 residues. Germline V gene lookup returns CDR1 SQVTM and CDR2 ANQGSEA. V trimming: 3 bases; J trimming: 0 bases; junction bases outside the gene matches: 5. The CDR3 DNA follows: TGCAGCGTTGACGCGACAGGGCTCTCCTACGAGCAGTACTTC. Its translation: CSVDATGLSYEQYF.